A single sample is the source of the 20 T cell receptor beta chains below, sequenced in a study of cytomegalovirus exposure and HLA in healthy donors. The PCR ran on 60 Vbeta and 13 Jbeta primers. Clones were sequenced by immunoSEQ multiplex PCR, and TCRdb holds only the in-frame ones, with some missing. The table includes over 15,000 clones, 84% detected once. The sample consisted of PBMCs. The origin of the receptors is a human donor in good health.

The chain has TRBV7-2 and TRBJ2-1; 8 nucleotides line up with TRBD2. CDR3 length: 14 amino acids. Germline V gives CDR1 SGHTA, CDR2 FQGNSA. J lost 6 bases, V lost 5 bases, and 6 bases had no gene match. The CDR3 is CASSVAGTSNEQFF. CDR3 nucleotides: TGTGCCAGCAGCGTCGCCGGGACTAGCAATGAGCAGTTCTTC.

The chain uses TRBV19 and TRBJ2-7; 7 bases match TRBD2. The germline V gene has CDR1 LNHDA and CDR2 SQIVND (reference sequence). The ends lost 4 bases at V and 4 bases at J; junction bases unmatched: 4. This CDR3 is built from 13 residues. The CDR3 region is CASSSGRGYEQYF. The CDR3 DNA reads TGTGCCAGTAGTAGCGGGAGAGGTTACGAGCAGTACTTC.

This clone was picked up a small number of times. The chain joins TRBV2 to TRBJ1-1; D perhaps matches TRBD1 (6 bases). V was trimmed by 5 bases and J by 5 bases, leaving 9 bases between them. The CDR3 sequence is 12 residues long. Germline V lookup: CDR1 SNHLY, CDR2 FYNNEI. CDR3 DNA sequence: TGTGCCAGCAGTCAGGGGAAGACTGAAGCTTTCTTT. It yields the protein CASSQGKTEAFF.

The chain has TRBV27 and TRBJ2-3; maybe TRBD1 (5 bases). The CDR3 is made up of 14 amino acids. The germline V gene has CDR1 MNHEY and CDR2 SMNVEV (reference sequence). Between the trimmed V and J ends, which lost 3 bases and 8 bases, there was a span of 15 bases. The CDR3 reads CASSFYSTQVTQYF. CDR3 in DNA: TGTGCCAGCAGTTTTTATTCTACACAGGTTACGCAGTATTTT.

The chain is built from TRBV7-8 and TRBJ1-2; possible D gene TRBD1, 6 bases. The CDR3 is 13 residues long. The V gene's germline CDR1 is SGHVS and CDR2 FQNEAQ. The V gene lost 0 bases and the J gene lost 8 bases, with 10 bases spanning the gap. In DNA form, the CDR3 reads TGTGCCAGCAGCTTAGCGGGGGCTGGCGGCTACACCTTC. Its protein product is CASSLAGAGGYTF.

The chain combines TRBV11-2 with TRBJ1-4; D possibly corresponds to TRBD1 (5 bases). The V and J ends lost 5 bases and 1 base respectively, with 20 bases between them. The CDR3 contains 18 residues. From germline, CDR1 is SGHAT and CDR2 FQNNGV. The CDR3: CASSASLRGSITNEKLFF. The DNA for the CDR3 is TGTGCCAGCAGCGCGTCTCTTAGGGGTTCTATAACTAATGAAAAACTGTTTTTT.

The rearrangement links TRBV2 to TRBJ2-5, with 8 bases lining up with TRBD1. The end of the DNA is better explained by TRBJ2-7, so the J call may be wrong. There are 14 residues in the CDR3. The germline V gene encodes CDR1 SNHLY and CDR2 FYNNEI. The CDR3 reads CASTIPGGLYEQYF. The CDR3 DNA sequence: TGTGCCAGCACTATACCAGGGGGCCTCTACGAGCAGTACTTC.

Of note for this clone: The CDR3 carries no conserved terminal phenylalanine or tryptophan, so it likely arises from a read error. The V and J genes are TRBV9 and TRBJ2-4; possible D gene TRBD2, 5 bases. This CDR3 comprises 12 residues. CDR1 and CDR2 (germline): SGDLS, YYNGEE. Trimming left V 7 bases short and J 4 bases short, with 9 bases between. The CDR3 nucleotides are TGTGCCAGCTCCGGGATAAAAAACATTCAGTACTCC. Translation: CASSGIKNIQYS.

V gene TRBV6-5 combines with J gene TRBJ2-3; D ambiguous. The V gene's germline CDR1 is MNHEY and CDR2 SVGAGI. The V and J ends lost 2 bases and 2 bases respectively, with 14 bases between them. The CDR3 runs to 16 residues. CDR3 amino acids: CASSYAITSFTDTQYF. CDR3 DNA sequence: TGTGCCAGCAGTTACGCTATTACGTCGTTCACAGATACGCAGTATTTT.

This clone has just a few counts. The gene calls are TRBV11-2 and TRBJ1-5; the D is unclear. Trimming stripped 2 bases from V and 2 bases from J, with 4 bases between. CDR1 is SGHAT and CDR2 is FQNNGV in the germline V gene. The CDR3 length is 13 residues. CDR3: CASSLQGNQPQHF. The CDR3 DNA reads TGTGCCAGCAGCTTACAGGGCAATCAGCCCCAGCATTTT.

This clone was picked up a small number of times. The chain uses TRBV6-6 and TRBJ1-1, with D possibly matching TRBD1 (5 bases). Looked up from germline, CDR1 is MNHNY and CDR2 is SVGAGI (reference sequence). V lost 5 bases to trimming and J lost 5 bases, with 9 bases between them. The CDR3 has 12 amino acids. CDR3 residues: CASSPQGTEAFF. CDR3 DNA sequence: TGTGCCAGCAGTCCTCAGGGTACTGAAGCTTTCTTT.

The V gene is TRBV30, the J gene TRBJ1-1, with D perhaps TRBD1 (5 bases). There are 14 residues in the CDR3. Germline V gene sequence: CDR1 GTSNPN, CDR2 SVGIG (reference sequence). The V end was cut by 3 bases, the J end by 1 base, with 12 bases between. The CDR3, as DNA: TGTGCCTGGAGCGGGGGACGGTGGAACACTGAAGCTTTCTTT. Residues: CAWSGGRWNTEAFF.

The chain carries TRBV11-2 and TRBJ2-5; D may be TRBD1 (6 bases). CDR3 size: 14 residues. Germline-derived CDR1 and CDR2 are SGHAT and FQNNGV. The V and J ends lost 4 bases and 5 bases respectively, with 14 bases between them. CDR3 DNA sequence: TGTGCCAGCAGCTCCGACAGGTATCGGGAGACCCAGTACTTC. Its translation: CASSSDRYRETQYF.

J is TRBJ1-6 and V is TRBV7-9; a possible D gene is TRBD1 (6 bases). The CDR3 spans 15 residues. Deletions cut 0 bases from V and 7 bases from J, with 10 bases between. Per germline, CDR1 SEHNR and CDR2 FQNEAQ (reference sequence). This CDR3 reads CASSLARGWNSPLHF. CDR3 nucleotide sequence: TGTGCCAGCAGCTTAGCGAGGGGGTGGAATTCACCCCTCCACTTT.

The chain couples TRBV7-2 to TRBJ1-2; D not resolved. Trimming removed 6 bases from V and 7 bases from J, with 9 bases in between. Germline V CDR1 and CDR2: SGHTA, FQGNSA. This CDR3 has 11 residues. The CDR3 DNA reads as TGTGCCAGCAGAGAGGGATTTGGCTACACCTTC. Its protein product is CASREGFGYTF. Complete variable domain (other parts from reference TRBV7-2 and TRBJ1-2): GAGVSQSPSNKVTEKGKDVELRCDPISGHTALYWYRQSLGQGLEFLIYFQGNSAPDKSGLPSDRFSAERTGGSVSTLTIQRTQQEDSAVYLCASREGFGYTFGSGTRLTVV.

The chain combines TRBV23-1 with TRBJ2-5; D is unresolved. TRBV23-1 is labeled an ORF, and its function is uncertain. The length of the CDR3 is 14 residues. With 7 bases removed from V and 2 bases from J, the gap between germline ends came to 14 bases. The CDR3 spells CASTRPPPQETQYF. The DNA for the CDR3 is TGCGCCAGCACTCGTCCCCCTCCTCAAGAGACCCAGTACTTC.

This chain joins TRBV28 and TRBJ1-3; 9 nucleotides agree with TRBD1. CDR1 and CDR2 (germline): MDHEN, SYDVKM. There are 15 residues in the CDR3. V shed 3 bases and J 4 bases; nucleotides not matched to a gene: 4. The CDR3 region has the DNA TGTGCCAGCAGTTTGTCCGGGACAGGGGGAAACACCATATATTTT. Amino acid sequence: CASSLSGTGGNTIYF.

This clone was found a few times. Compared with germline, one end of the junction differs, possibly owing to a read error. The chain links TRBV5-1 to TRBJ2-7; D is uncertain. CDR1 is SGHRS and CDR2 is YFSETQ in the germline V gene. CDR3 length: 12 amino acids. The CDR3 region is CASSLDGKSADF. The CDR3 DNA sequence: TGCGCCAGCAGCTTGGACGGTAAGTCGGCGGACTTC.

V and J are TRBV7-9 and TRBJ2-3; D remains ambiguous. The germline CDR1 and CDR2 sequences are SEHNR and FQNEAQ (reference sequence). Trimming took 1 base from V and 4 from J, leaving 9 bases between them. CDR3 length equals 14 residues. CDR3 loop: CASSLGIAPDTQYF. The CDR3 coding sequence is TGTGCCAGCAGCTTAGGGATAGCCCCAGATACGCAGTATTTT.

The gene calls are TRBV7-9 and TRBJ2-6; D ambiguous. CDR3 length: 15 amino acids. In germline, CDR1 is SEHNR, CDR2 FQNEAQ (reference sequence). V lost 2 bases and J 4 bases, leaving 9 bases between the germline ends. The CDR3 DNA reads as TGTGCCAGCAGCTTAACGGGTCTAGGGGCCAACGTCCTGACTTTC. Encoded protein: CASSLTGLGANVLTF.